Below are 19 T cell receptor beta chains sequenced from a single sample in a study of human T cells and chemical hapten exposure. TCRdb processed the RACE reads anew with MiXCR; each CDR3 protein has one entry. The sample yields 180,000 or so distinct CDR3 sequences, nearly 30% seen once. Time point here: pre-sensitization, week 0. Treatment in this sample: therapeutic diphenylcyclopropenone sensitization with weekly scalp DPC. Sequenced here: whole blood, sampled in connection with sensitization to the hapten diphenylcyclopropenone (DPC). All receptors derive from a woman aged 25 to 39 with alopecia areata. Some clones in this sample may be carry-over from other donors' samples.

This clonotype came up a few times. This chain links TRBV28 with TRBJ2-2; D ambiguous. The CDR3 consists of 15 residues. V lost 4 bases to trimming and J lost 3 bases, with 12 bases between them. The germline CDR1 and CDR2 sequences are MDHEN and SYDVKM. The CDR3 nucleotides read TGTGCCAGCAGTTCCTCCTGGGCGGACACCGGGGAGCTGTTTTTT. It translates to CASSSSWADTGELFF. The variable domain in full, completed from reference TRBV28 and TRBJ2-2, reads DVKVTQSSRYLVKRTGEKVFLECVQDMDHENMFWYRQDPGLGLRLIYFSYDVKMKEKGDIPEGYSVSREKKERFSLILESASTNQTSMYLCASSSSWADTGELFFGEGSRLTVL.

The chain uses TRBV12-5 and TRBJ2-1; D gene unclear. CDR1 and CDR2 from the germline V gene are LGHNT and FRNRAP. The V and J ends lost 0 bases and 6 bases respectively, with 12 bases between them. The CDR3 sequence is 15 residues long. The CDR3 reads CASGLVSLVSNEQFF. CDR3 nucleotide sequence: TGTGCTAGTGGTTTGGTCTCCTTGGTCAGCAATGAGCAGTTCTTC.

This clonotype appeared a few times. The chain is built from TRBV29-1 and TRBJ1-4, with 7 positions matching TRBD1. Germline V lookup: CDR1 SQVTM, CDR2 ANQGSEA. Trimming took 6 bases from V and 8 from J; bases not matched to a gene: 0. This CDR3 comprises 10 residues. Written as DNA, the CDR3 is TGCAGCGTCAGGGGGGAAAAACTGTTTTTT. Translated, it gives CSVRGEKLFF. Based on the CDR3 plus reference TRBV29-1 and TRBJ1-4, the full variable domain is SAVISQKPSRDICQRGTSLTIQCQVDSQVTMMFWYRQQPGQSLTLIATANQGSEATYESGFVIDKFPISRPNLTFSTLTVSNMSPEDSSIYLCSVRGEKLFFGSGTQLSVL.

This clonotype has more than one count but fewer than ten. CDR3: CASSKPTARNQPQHF. Here the CDR3 DNA reads TGTGCCAGCAGCAAACCTACAGCCCGCAATCAGCCCCAGCATTTT. The rearrangement joins TRBV21-1 to TRBJ1-5. TRBV21-1 counts as a pseudogene. The CDR3 totals 15 residues.

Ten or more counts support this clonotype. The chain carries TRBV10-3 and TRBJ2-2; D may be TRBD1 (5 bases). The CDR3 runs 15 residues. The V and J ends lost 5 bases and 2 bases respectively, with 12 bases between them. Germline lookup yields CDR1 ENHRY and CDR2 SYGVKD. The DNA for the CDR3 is TGTGCCATCAGTTCGACAGAGAGAAACACCGGGGAGCTGTTTTTT. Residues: CAISSTERNTGELFF.

The CDR3, as DNA: TGTGCCAGCAGTGCAAGCGGGGGGAGGAGGAATGAGCAGTTCTTC. Its translation is CASSASGGRRNEQFF. The chain links TRBV12-3 or TRBV12-4 to TRBJ2-1; 9 nucleotides agree with TRBD2. This CDR3 has 15 amino acids. V gave up 5 bases and J gave up 7 bases; unmatched junction bases: 9.

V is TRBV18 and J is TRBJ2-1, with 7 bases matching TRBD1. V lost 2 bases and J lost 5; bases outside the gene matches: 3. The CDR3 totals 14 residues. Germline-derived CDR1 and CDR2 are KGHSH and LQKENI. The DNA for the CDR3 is TGTGCCAGCTCACCATTTGACAGGGACAATGAGCAGTTCTTC. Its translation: CASSPFDRDNEQFF.

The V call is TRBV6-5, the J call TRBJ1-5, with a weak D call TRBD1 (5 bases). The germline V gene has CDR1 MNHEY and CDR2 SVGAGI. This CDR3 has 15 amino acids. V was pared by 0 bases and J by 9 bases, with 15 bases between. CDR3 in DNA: TGTGCCAGCAGTTACTCGAAGTCAGGCCAGGGGCCCCAGCATTTT. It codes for CASSYSKSGQGPQHF.

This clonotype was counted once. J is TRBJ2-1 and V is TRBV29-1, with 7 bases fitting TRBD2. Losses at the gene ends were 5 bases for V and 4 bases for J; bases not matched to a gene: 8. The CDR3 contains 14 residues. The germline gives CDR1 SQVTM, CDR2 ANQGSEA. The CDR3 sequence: CSVTLADPYNEQFF. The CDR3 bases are TGCAGCGTTACTCTAGCGGACCCTTACAATGAGCAGTTCTTC.

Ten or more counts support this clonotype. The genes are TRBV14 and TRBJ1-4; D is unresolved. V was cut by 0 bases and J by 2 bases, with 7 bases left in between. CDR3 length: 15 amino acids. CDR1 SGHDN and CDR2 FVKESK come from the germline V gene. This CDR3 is CASSQEAWTNEKLFF. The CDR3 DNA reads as TGTGCCAGCAGCCAAGAGGCGTGGACTAATGAAAAACTGTTTTTT.

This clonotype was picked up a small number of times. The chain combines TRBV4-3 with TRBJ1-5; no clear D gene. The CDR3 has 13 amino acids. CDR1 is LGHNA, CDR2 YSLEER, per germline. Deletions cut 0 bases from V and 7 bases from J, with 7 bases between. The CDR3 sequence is CASSQERSQPQHF. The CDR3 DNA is TGCGCCAGCAGCCAAGAGCGAAGCCAGCCCCAGCATTTT.

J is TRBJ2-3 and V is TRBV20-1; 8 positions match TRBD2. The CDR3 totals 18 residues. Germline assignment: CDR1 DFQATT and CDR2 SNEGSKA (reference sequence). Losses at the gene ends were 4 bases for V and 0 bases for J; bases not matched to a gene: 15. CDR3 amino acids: CSAINGLALEYSTDTQYF. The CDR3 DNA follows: TGCAGTGCTATCAACGGACTAGCATTGGAGTATAGCACAGATACGCAGTATTTT.

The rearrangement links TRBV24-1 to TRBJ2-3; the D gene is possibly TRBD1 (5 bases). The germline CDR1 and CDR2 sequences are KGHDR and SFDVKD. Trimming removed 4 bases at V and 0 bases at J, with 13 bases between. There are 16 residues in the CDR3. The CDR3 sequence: CATSDPGHLSTDTQYF. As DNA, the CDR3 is TGTGCCACCAGTGACCCTGGACACCTGAGCACAGATACGCAGTATTTT.

The DNA of the CDR3 is TGCGCCAGCAGAAATAGCGGGGGTGGCACCGGGGAGCTGTTTTTT. This encodes CASRNSGGGTGELFF. The gene calls are TRBV4-1 and TRBJ2-2, with 9 bases that match TRBD2. Germline V gene lookup returns CDR1 MGHRA and CDR2 YSYEKL. V lost 6 bases, J lost 4 bases, and 6 bases stayed unmatched. The CDR3 covers 15 residues.

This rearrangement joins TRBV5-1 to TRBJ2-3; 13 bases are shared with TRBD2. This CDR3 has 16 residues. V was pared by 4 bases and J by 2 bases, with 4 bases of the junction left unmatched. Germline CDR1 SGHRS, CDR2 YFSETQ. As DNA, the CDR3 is TGCGCCAGCAGCGAGGGACTAGCGGGGATCACAGATACGCAGTATTTT. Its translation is CASSEGLAGITDTQYF.

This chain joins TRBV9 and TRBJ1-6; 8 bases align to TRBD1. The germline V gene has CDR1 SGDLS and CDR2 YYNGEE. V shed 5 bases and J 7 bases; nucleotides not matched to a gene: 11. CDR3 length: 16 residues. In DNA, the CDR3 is TGTGCCAGCAGTGTAACTTCTGGACAGGGCAATTCACCCCTCCACTTT. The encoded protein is CASSVTSGQGNSPLHF.

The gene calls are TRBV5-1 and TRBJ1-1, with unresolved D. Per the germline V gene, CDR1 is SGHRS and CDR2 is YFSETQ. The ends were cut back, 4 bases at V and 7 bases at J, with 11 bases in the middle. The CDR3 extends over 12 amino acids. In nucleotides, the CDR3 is TGCGCCAGCAGCCCCAGCGGATTTGAAGCTTTCTTT. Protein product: CASSPSGFEAFF.

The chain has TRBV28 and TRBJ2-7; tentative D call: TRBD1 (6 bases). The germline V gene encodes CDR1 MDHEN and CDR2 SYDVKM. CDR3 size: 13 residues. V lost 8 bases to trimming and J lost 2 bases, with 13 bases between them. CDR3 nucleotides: TGTGCCAGCGGGGGCCTGGTTGCCTACGAGCAGTACTTC. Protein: CASGGLVAYEQYF.

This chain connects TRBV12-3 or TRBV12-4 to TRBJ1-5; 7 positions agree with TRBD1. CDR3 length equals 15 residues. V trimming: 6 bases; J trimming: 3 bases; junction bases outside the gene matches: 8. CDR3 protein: CASSLRQGSNQPQHF. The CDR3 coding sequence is TGTGCCAGCAGCCTAAGACAGGGCTCCAATCAGCCCCAGCATTTT.